This entry lists 21 T cell receptor beta chains sequenced from one sample in a study of T cell repertoires in cytomegalovirus infection. These TCRs are of unknown antigen specificity. TCRdb re-called the reads with MiXCR, one entry per CDR3 protein. The table shows about 20,000 distinct CDR3 sequences, with roughly 40% occurring only once. Sequenced material: CD8+ T cells from cultured PBMCs, taken from culture after CMV antigen stimulation. The source is a human donor in good health (CMV status not recorded). Some clones in this sample may be carry-over from other donors' samples.

DNA for the CDR3: TGTGCCAGCAGCTTATCGTGGGGTCCAAGGGATGAGCAGTTCTTC. It encodes CASSLSWGPRDEQFF. The chain has TRBV7-8 and TRBJ2-1; D remains unclear. CDR3 length: 15 residues. Germline CDR1 and CDR2: SGHVS and FQNEAQ. V was trimmed by 2 bases and J by 8 bases, leaving 16 bases between them.

CDR3 residues: CASTRGDRPMNTEAFF. The CDR3 bases are TGTGCCAGTACCCGGGGAGACAGACCCATGAACACTGAAGCTTTCTTT. The chain couples TRBV19 to TRBJ1-1, with a possible D match to TRBD1 (5 bases). Germline CDR1 LNHDA, CDR2 SQIVND (reference sequence). The V end lost 7 bases, the J end lost 0 bases, and 18 bases lay between the germline ends. CDR3 length: 16 residues.

This clonotype occurred once. The V call is TRBV4-2, the J call TRBJ1-2, with D unresolved. The ends were cut back, 1 base at V and 3 bases at J, with 9 bases in the middle. Germline CDR1 reads LGHNA; CDR2 reads YNFKEQ. CDR3 length: 14 amino acids. The CDR3 loop is CASSQASEDYGYTF. CDR3 in DNA: TGTGCCAGCAGCCAAGCAAGTGAAGACTATGGCTACACCTTC.

This clonotype was observed a handful of times. The genes are TRBV7-2 and TRBJ1-3, with D perhaps matching TRBD1 (6 bases). The germline V gene has CDR1 SGHTA and CDR2 FQGNSA. This CDR3 has 14 residues. The V end lost 3 bases, the J end lost 3 bases, and 9 bases lay between the germline ends. As DNA, the CDR3 is TGTGCCAGCAGCTTCAAGGGGGGTGGAAACACCATATATTTT. Translation gives CASSFKGGGNTIYF.

This chain joins TRBV28 and TRBJ1-1; D unclear. The ends were cut back, 3 bases at V and 4 bases at J, with 6 bases in the middle. The CDR3 runs to 12 residues. Per germline, CDR1 MDHEN and CDR2 SYDVKM. In DNA, the CDR3 is TGTGCCAGCAGTTTTGGCCTCACTGAAGCTTTCTTT. Translated: CASSFGLTEAFF.

The V and J genes are TRBV7-2 and TRBJ2-1; TRBD1 aligns across 8 bases. The germline V gene has CDR1 SGHTA and CDR2 FQGNSA. The CDR3 totals 15 residues. V lost 5 bases and J lost 5; bases outside the gene matches: 8. The CDR3 DNA sequence: TGTGCCAGCAGCCCTCGACAGGGGTTGAACAATGAGCAGTTCTTC. Its translation: CASSPRQGLNNEQFF.

V and J are TRBV18 and TRBJ2-7, with D hard to call. The ends were cut back, 3 bases at V and 2 bases at J, with 8 bases in the middle. Germline V lookup: CDR1 KGHSH, CDR2 LQKENI. The CDR3 consists of 13 residues. CDR3 in DNA: TGTGCCAGCTCACCGTCAAGCCCCTACGAGCAGTACTTC. Protein sequence: CASSPSSPYEQYF.

V gene TRBV27 combines with J gene TRBJ2-3, with TRBD2 matching 9 bases. The CDR3 has 17 residues. Germline loops: CDR1 MNHEY, CDR2 SMNVEV (reference sequence). J lost 5 bases, V lost 2 bases, and 11 bases had no gene match. The CDR3 DNA follows: TGTGCCAGCAGTTTAACGTCGGGCGGGGGGGCCGAAGATACGCAGTATTTT. This sequence encodes CASSLTSGGGAEDTQYF.

The chain couples TRBV27 to TRBJ1-5, with 9 nucleotides matching TRBD1. Germline CDR1 reads MNHEY; CDR2 reads SMNVEV (reference sequence). V gave up 5 bases and J gave up 4 bases; unmatched junction bases: 3. This CDR3 region has 14 residues. The CDR3 nucleotides are TGTGCCAGCAGTCGGACAGGGGTGAATCAGCCCCAGCATTTT. This gives the protein CASSRTGVNQPQHF.

The chain employs TRBV27 and TRBJ2-3; D unresolved. This CDR3 comprises 13 residues. Trimming shortened V by 10 bases and J by 0 bases, and 11 bases separated the two germline ends. Per the germline V gene, CDR1 is MNHEY and CDR2 is SMNVEV (reference sequence). CDR3 DNA sequence: TGTGCCACCAGGTGGTCTAGCACAGATACGCAGTATTTT. This codes for CATRWSSTDTQYF.

This clonotype has only a few counts. This chain connects TRBV2 to TRBJ2-2; D is uncertain. Germline lookup yields CDR1 SNHLY and CDR2 FYNNEI. CDR3 length: 12 residues. Trimming took off 7 bases at V and 4 bases at J, with 7 bases between the two ends. The DNA of the CDR3 is TGTGCCAGCACCGAAACCACCGGGGAGCTGTTTTTT. Protein sequence: CASTETTGELFF.

A note on this clonotype: With a much larger clone just one base away, this may be a read error. The chain couples TRBV7-2 to TRBJ1-2; TRBD1 aligns across 9 bases. Looked up from germline, CDR1 is SGHTA and CDR2 is FQGNSA. The CDR3 has 14 residues. This CDR3 reads CANSFGTGNYGYTF. The CDR3 nucleotides are TGTGCCAACAGCTTCGGGACAGGGAACTATGGCTACACCTTC.

This rearrangement joins TRBV2 to TRBJ2-6; 8 nucleotides match TRBD2. The germline V gene encodes CDR1 SNHLY and CDR2 FYNNEI. There are 18 residues in the CDR3. The J segment lost 0 bases and the V segment lost 4 bases, leaving 8 bases of the junction unmatched. The CDR3 protein is CASSGPGGPSSGANVLTF. The DNA of the CDR3 is TGTGCCAGCAGTGGACCGGGGGGGCCGAGCTCTGGGGCCAACGTCCTGACTTTC.

The chain carries TRBV12-3 or TRBV12-4 and TRBJ1-1; D remains unclear. Trimming removed 7 bases at V and 4 bases at J, with 10 bases between. This CDR3 is built from 12 residues. Written as DNA, the CDR3 is TGTGCCAGCACCAAGGAGGGCACTGAAGCTTTCTTT. It codes for CASTKEGTEAFF.

The chain carries TRBV7-2 and TRBJ2-1; no clear D gene. Deletions cut 5 bases from V and 1 base from J, with 6 bases between. Germline V CDR1 and CDR2: SGHTA, FQGNSA. This CDR3 is 13 amino acids long. CDR3 in amino acids: CASSPPSYNEQFF. The CDR3 DNA reads TGTGCCAGCAGCCCCCCTTCCTACAATGAGCAGTTCTTC. Supplemented by reference TRBV7-2 and TRBJ2-1, the full variable domain reads GAGVSQSPSNKVTEKGKDVELRCDPISGHTALYWYRQSLGQGLEFLIYFQGNSAPDKSGLPSDRFSAERTGGSVSTLTIQRTQQEDSAVYLCASSPPSYNEQFFGPGTRLTVL.

The genes are TRBV20-1 and TRBJ1-6; 11 nucleotides agree with TRBD1. The V gene end was trimmed by 2 bases and the J gene end by 1 base; junction bases not matched to a gene: 7. Germline lookup yields CDR1 DFQATT and CDR2 SNEGSKA (reference sequence). This CDR3 is built from 18 residues. The CDR3 is CSARRDRGNPSYNSPLHF. CDR3 coding DNA: TGCAGTGCTAGACGGGACAGGGGGAATCCATCCTATAATTCACCCCTCCACTTT.

This clonotype was picked up a small number of times. J is TRBJ2-1 and V is TRBV10-3; 13 bases map to TRBD2. V shed 2 bases and J 0 bases; nucleotides not matched to a gene: 7. Per germline, CDR1 ENHRY and CDR2 SYGVKD. The CDR3 is 19 residues long. CDR3 sequence reads: CAISEPGTSGKSSYNEQFF. The CDR3 DNA is TGTGCCATCAGTGAGCCCGGGACTAGCGGGAAGAGCTCCTACAATGAGCAGTTCTTC.

This clonotype occurred many times. The V and J genes are TRBV7-9 and TRBJ2-7; 8 nucleotides align to TRBD1. The trim removed 1 base at V and 5 bases at J, leaving 4 bases unmatched. Germline-derived CDR1 and CDR2 are SEHNR and FQNEAQ (reference sequence). The CDR3 has 14 amino acids. CDR3 loop: CASSLVAGGNEQYF. The CDR3 DNA sequence: TGTGCCAGCAGCTTAGTGGCAGGGGGCAACGAGCAGTACTTC.

The rearrangement uses TRBV4-1 and TRBJ1-2; 8 bases fit TRBD1. From germline, CDR1 is MGHRA and CDR2 YSYEKL. The CDR3 extends over 17 amino acids. The ends lost 0 bases at V and 1 base at J; junction bases unmatched: 7. Here the CDR3 reads CASSQDRGTGLNYGYTF. CDR3 bases: TGCGCCAGCAGCCAAGATCGTGGGACAGGCCTTAACTATGGCTACACCTTC.

The chain has TRBV12-5 and TRBJ1-2, with D uncertain. The CDR3 length is 14 residues. Looked up from germline, CDR1 is LGHNT and CDR2 is FRNRAP. V was cut by 3 bases and J by 3 bases, with 11 bases left in between. In nucleotides, the CDR3 is TGTGCTAGTGGTTTTGAGGGTTCCTACTATGGCTACACCTTC. Translated, it gives CASGFEGSYYGYTF.

The chain uses TRBV19 and TRBJ1-4; the D gene is possibly TRBD1 (5 bases). Germline CDR1 LNHDA, CDR2 SQIVND (reference sequence). This CDR3 has 14 amino acids. The ends were cut back, 6 bases at V and 4 bases at J, with 12 bases in the middle. CDR3 sequence (DNA): TGTGCCAGTAGGGGGACGACCAATAATGAAAAACTGTTTTTT. This encodes CASRGTTNNEKLFF.